Following are 17 T cell receptor beta chains from one sample sequenced in a study of cytomegalovirus exposure and HLA in healthy donors. TCRdb's table, derived via immunoSEQ multiplex PCR, lists solely in-frame clones and lacks some. The data show about 150,000 clones, approximately 86% seen once. The sample comprised PBMCs. Every receptor here comes from a man aged 18 to 30 in good health and CMV-seropositive.

The chain is built from TRBV4-1 and TRBJ2-7; 8 positions match TRBD2. The CDR3 runs 14 residues. The germline V gene has CDR1 MGHRA and CDR2 YSYEKL. The V and J ends lost 1 base and 3 bases, in that order; junction bases with no gene match: 2. In DNA, the CDR3 is TGCGCCAGCAGCCAAGGCCTAGCGGGCTACGAGCAGTACTTC. Its protein product is CASSQGLAGYEQYF.

The rearrangement uses TRBV5-1 and TRBJ2-4; TRBD1 matches 8 bases. There are 15 residues in the CDR3. V shed 4 bases, J shed 6 bases, and the junction held 9 bases outside the gene matches. Per the germline V gene, CDR1 is SGHRS and CDR2 is YFSETQ. Here the CDR3 reads CASSPTTGASNIQYF. The CDR3 DNA follows: TGCGCCAGCAGCCCGACGACAGGGGCCTCAAACATTCAGTACTTC.

This chain connects TRBV18 to TRBJ2-3; 7 nucleotides agree with TRBD1. J gave up 4 bases and V 0 bases, and 7 bases lay outside the gene matches. This CDR3 spans 16 amino acids. Looked up from germline, CDR1 is KGHSH and CDR2 is LQKENI. CDR3 loop: CASSPPQTGSSDTQYF. As DNA, the CDR3 is TGTGCCAGCTCACCACCCCAGACAGGGAGCTCAGATACGCAGTATTTT.

J is TRBJ2-2 and V is TRBV7-9; 7 bases agree with TRBD1. This CDR3 is built from 17 residues. Trimming cost V 5 bases and J 2 bases; bases outside gene matches: 11. CDR1 is SEHNR, CDR2 FQNEAQ, per germline (reference sequence). CDR3 nucleotides: TGTGCCAGCAGCCGCACGAAGGGGGCGCAAAACACCGGGGAGCTGTTTTTT. Translating it yields CASSRTKGAQNTGELFF.

The chain recombines TRBV15 with TRBJ2-6, with 9 nucleotides matching TRBD1. V gave up 4 bases and J gave up 0 bases; unmatched junction bases: 7. The germline V gene encodes CDR1 LNHNV and CDR2 YYDKDF (reference sequence). The CDR3 sequence is 18 residues long. The CDR3 DNA reads as TGTGCCACCAGCACACCACAGGGGGCCTTCTCTGGGGCCAACGTCCTGACTTTC. Its protein is CATSTPQGAFSGANVLTF.

CDR3 region: CASTILAGADTQYF. The CDR3 DNA is TGTGCCAGCACTATCCTAGCGGGGGCCGATACGCAGTATTTT. The rearrangement joins TRBV2 to TRBJ2-3; TRBD2 agrees at 10 bases. Germline-derived CDR1 and CDR2 are SNHLY and FYNNEI. With V trimmed by 7 bases and J by 6 bases, 7 bases remained unmatched. The CDR3 has 14 amino acids.

On this clone itself: Other DNA sequences in the same sample also yield this CDR3. The chain has TRBV5-6 and TRBJ1-2; D unresolved. Germline loops: CDR1 SGHDT, CDR2 YYEEEE. The length of the CDR3 is 12 residues. V lost 4 bases, J lost 4 bases, and 8 bases lay in between. The CDR3 region is CASSLPGYGYTF. The DNA for the CDR3 is TGTGCCAGCAGCCTCCCGGGCTATGGCTACACCTTC.

The rearrangement links TRBV27 to TRBJ2-3; 10 bases fit TRBD2. Germline V gives CDR1 MNHEY, CDR2 SMNVEV (reference sequence). The CDR3 loop spans 15 amino acids. With 4 bases clipped from V and 6 bases from J, the junction kept 7 bases outside the gene matches. The chain's CDR3 is CASSSGTSDYDTQYF. Written as DNA, the CDR3 is TGTGCCAGCAGTTCCGGGACTAGCGATTATGATACGCAGTATTTT.

The chain is built from TRBV4-1 and TRBJ2-3; 8 nucleotides agree with TRBD2. The CDR3 sequence is 16 residues long. V lost 4 bases to trimming and J lost 3 bases; unmatched junction nucleotides: 9. Germline V gene data show CDR1 as MGHRA and CDR2 as YSYEKL. Written as DNA, the CDR3 is TGCGCCAGCAGCCTATCTAGCGGGCTAATAACAGATACGCAGTATTTT. Encoded protein: CASSLSSGLITDTQYF.

This chain uses TRBV28 with TRBJ1-2, with no clear D. The CDR3 contains 15 residues. V shed 6 bases and J shed 8 bases, with 22 bases lying between them. Germline CDR1 is MDHEN and CDR2 is SYDVKM. This chain's CDR3 is CASRTRARGDLGYTF. The CDR3 region has the DNA TGTGCCAGCAGAACGAGGGCGCGGGGTGACTTGGGCTACACCTTC.

The chain couples TRBV7-7 to TRBJ1-1; TRBD1 is a possible D gene (6 bases). The CDR3 extends over 13 amino acids. V lost 4 bases and J lost 2, with 8 bases in between. Germline V gene data show CDR1 as SSHAT and CDR2 as FNYEAQ (reference sequence). This chain's CDR3 is CASSWGPNTEAFF. The CDR3 DNA sequence: TGTGCCAGCAGCTGGGGGCCCAACACTGAAGCTTTCTTT.

V gene TRBV7-2 combines with J gene TRBJ2-2; D may be TRBD2 (6 bases). Germline V gene data show CDR1 as SGHTA and CDR2 as FQGNSA. V was clipped by 8 bases and J by 7 bases, with 20 bases between them. The CDR3 sequence is 15 residues long. The CDR3 DNA follows: TGTGCCAGCGAGTGGGGGGAGTGGAGAGGCGGGGAGCTGTTTTTT. This encodes CASEWGEWRGGELFF.

The chain employs TRBV18 and TRBJ2-3; D is possibly TRBD1 (5 bases). The CDR3 sequence is 16 residues long. V was cut by 2 bases and J by 2 bases, with 14 bases left in between. CDR1 KGHSH and CDR2 LQKENI come from the germline V gene. CDR3 bases: TGTGCCAGCTCACCAAAGGGGTTTGAGGTCACAGATACGCAGTATTTT. Translated, it gives CASSPKGFEVTDTQYF. The full variable domain, completed using reference TRBV18 and TRBJ2-3, is NAGVMQNPRHLVRRRGQEARLRCSPMKGHSHVYWYRQLPEEGLKFMVYLQKENIIDESGMPKERFSAEFPKEGPSILRIQQVVRGDSAAYFCASSPKGFEVTDTQYFGPGTRLTVL.

The chain uses TRBV5-1 and TRBJ1-2, with TRBD1 identical over 9 bases. CDR1 and CDR2 (germline): SGHRS, YFSETQ. Losses at the gene ends were 4 bases for V and 5 bases for J; bases not matched to a gene: 3. CDR3 length: 13 amino acids. The CDR3 loop is CASSGGTGYGYTF. As DNA, the CDR3 is TGCGCCAGCAGCGGCGGGACAGGGTATGGCTACACCTTC.

This chain links TRBV7-2 with TRBJ1-5, with D tentatively TRBD1 (6 bases). CDR1 is SGHTA, CDR2 FQGNSA, per germline. The CDR3 runs 12 residues. V shed 6 bases and J shed 16 bases, with 19 bases lying between them. DNA for the CDR3: TGTGCCAGCAGTTCATATCATGGACAGTACCATTTT. It specifies CASSSYHGQYHF.

The V and J genes are TRBV5-1 and TRBJ1-1; weak D call: TRBD1 (5 bases). The CDR3 sequence is 15 residues long. The V gene lost 4 bases and the J gene lost 0 bases, with 13 bases spanning the gap. Germline CDR1 SGHRS, CDR2 YFSETQ. The CDR3, as DNA: TGCGCCAGCAGCCTAGAACAGGCAATGAACACTGAAGCTTTCTTT. This sequence encodes CASSLEQAMNTEAFF.

V gene TRBV5-4 combines with J gene TRBJ1-1; unclear D gene. The germline V gene has CDR1 SGHNT and CDR2 YYREEE (reference sequence). The V end was cut by 2 bases, the J end by 0 bases, with 11 bases between. CDR3 length: 15 amino acids. The CDR3 DNA is TGTGCCAGCAGCTTTAGTACCGGGTTGAACACTGAAGCTTTCTTT. Translation gives CASSFSTGLNTEAFF.